The 16 T cell receptor beta chains presented below share a single source sample, sequenced in a study of cytomegalovirus exposure and HLA in healthy donors (dated by TCRdb to between 2016 and 2019). Receptor libraries were prepared by the immunoSEQ multiplex PCR assay. For the multiplex PCR, a mixture combining 60 forward primers for TCR Vbeta segments and 13 reverse primers for TCR Jbeta segments was used. Here the immuneACCESS table is served through TCRdb, limited to in-frame sequences with V and J called. Missing clones are a known gap in these copies; in checked studies unresolved V genes cover under half, and the rest lacks a known reason. The sample contains 90,000 to 150,000 clones, approximately 69% of them found a single time. Together, the top ten hold approximately 10% of the sample. The sequencing sample was made of PBMCs. Every receptor here comes from a woman aged 45-60 years in good health and CMV-seropositive.

The genes are TRBV7-2 and TRBJ2-1, with 9 positions matching TRBD1. With V trimmed by 5 bases and J by 9 bases, 8 bases remained unmatched. The CDR3 covers 14 residues. Germline V lookup: CDR1 SGHTA, CDR2 FQGNSA. The chain's CDR3 is CASSATKTGGEQFF. CDR3 DNA: TGTGCCAGCAGCGCCACGAAGACAGGGGGTGAGCAGTTCTTC.

The gene calls are TRBV28 and TRBJ2-1; the match to TRBD2 covers 10 bases. The germline gives CDR1 MDHEN, CDR2 SYDVKM. This CDR3 is built from 15 residues. V was pared by 3 bases and J by 14 bases, with 13 bases of the junction left unmatched. The DNA for the CDR3 is TGTGCCAGCAGTTTTTTTCGGGGTGGGCTAGCGGGAGAGTTCTTC. Its translation: CASSFFRGGLAGEFF.

This chain links TRBV30 with TRBJ2-3, with TRBD1 matching over 8 bases. Germline V CDR1 and CDR2: GTSNPN, SVGIG (reference sequence). The CDR3 is 14 residues long. V trimming: 2 bases; J trimming: 3 bases; junction bases outside the gene matches: 4. The CDR3 sequence: CAWSSGGMTDTQYF. The CDR3 DNA reads TGTGCCTGGAGTTCAGGGGGCATGACAGATACGCAGTATTTT.

There are a few counts of this clone. This sequence joins TRBV19 and TRBJ1-5; TRBD1 matches 11 bases. The CDR3 totals 17 residues. J gave up 0 bases and V 7 bases, and 8 bases lay outside the gene matches. CDR1 and CDR2 from the germline V gene are LNHDA and SQIVND (reference sequence). The CDR3 nucleotides are TGTGCCAGTACTCCGGGGACAGGGGGTGGTAGCAATCAGCCCCAGCATTTT. Encoded protein: CASTPGTGGGSNQPQHF.

Notes on this clone: The germline gene is not matched at one end of the junction; a read error may be the cause. The sample has other DNA sequences that encode this CDR3 too. The J gene is TRBJ2-7, the V gene TRBV7-2, with a possible D match to TRBD1 (5 bases). CDR3 length: 15 residues. Germline values: CDR1 SGHTA, CDR2 FQGNSA. CDR3 DNA sequence: TGTGCCAGCACCTTAACAGGAACAAGCTCCTACGAGCAGTACTTT. Its translation is CASTLTGTSSYEQYF. The variable domain in full, with the rest retrieved from reference TRBV7-2 and TRBJ2-7, is GAGVSQSPSNKVTEKGKDVELRCDPISGHTALYWYRQSLGQGLEFLIYFQGNSAPDKSGLPSDRFSAERTGGSVSTLTIQRTQQEDSAVYLCASTLTGTSSYEQYFGPGTRLTVT.

The chain uses TRBV30 and TRBJ2-7; D might be TRBD2 (6 bases). The CDR3 sequence is 14 residues long. V was cut by 0 bases and J by 6 bases, with 15 bases left in between. CDR1 is GTSNPN and CDR2 is SVGIG in the germline V gene (reference sequence). The CDR3 sequence: CAWSVQIGGREQYF. The DNA for the CDR3 is TGTGCCTGGAGTGTACAGATCGGGGGTCGCGAGCAGTACTTC.

The V and J genes are TRBV27 and TRBJ1-5; 7 bases are shared with TRBD1. The CDR3 has 17 amino acids. J lost 6 bases, V lost 6 bases, and 17 bases had no gene match. CDR1 is MNHEY, CDR2 SMNVEV, per germline (reference sequence). The CDR3 sequence is CASRSLQGKISGQPQHF. The CDR3 nucleotides read TGTGCCAGCAGAAGTCTACAGGGGAAAATTTCTGGTCAGCCCCAGCATTTT.

J is TRBJ2-1 and V is TRBV4-2; 9 bases match TRBD2. V gave up 0 bases and J gave up 7 bases; unmatched junction bases: 7. Germline values: CDR1 LGHNA, CDR2 YNFKEQ. The CDR3 length is 16 residues. The CDR3 loop reads CASSQDGGGAQNEQFF. DNA of the CDR3: TGTGCCAGCAGCCAAGACGGCGGGGGGGCTCAGAATGAGCAGTTCTTC.

The chain combines TRBV18 with TRBJ2-6; D is possibly TRBD1 (5 bases). V shed 3 bases and J shed 4 bases, with 10 bases lying between them. Germline loops: CDR1 KGHSH, CDR2 LQKENI. The CDR3 length is 15 residues. The DNA of the CDR3 is TGTGCCAGCTCACCCCAGGGCTACGGGGCCAACGTCCTGACTTTC. Translation: CASSPQGYGANVLTF.

The CDR3 protein is CASRIAGGGNEQFF. In DNA, the CDR3 is TGTGCCAGCAGGATAGCGGGAGGGGGGAATGAGCAGTTCTTC. The chain joins TRBV6-1 to TRBJ2-1; TRBD2 matches at 11 bases. The V segment lost 6 bases and the J segment 7 bases; nucleotides outside the gene matches: 5. From germline, CDR1 is MNHNS and CDR2 SASEGT. The CDR3 covers 14 residues.

The chain has TRBV7-7 and TRBJ2-5; TRBD1 agrees at 8 bases. Germline V gene sequence: CDR1 SSHAT, CDR2 FNYEAQ (reference sequence). This CDR3 is built from 16 residues. J gave up 5 bases and V 4 bases, and 12 bases lay outside the gene matches. CDR3 sequence: CASSSDWQGARETQYF. The CDR3 bases are TGTGCCAGCAGCTCAGACTGGCAGGGGGCGAGGGAGACCCAGTACTTC.

This chain links TRBV7-8 with TRBJ2-5; D perhaps matches TRBD1 (6 bases). There are 15 residues in the CDR3. Germline CDR1 and CDR2: SGHVS and FQNEAQ. Trimming removed 3 bases at V and 0 bases at J, with 11 bases between. The CDR3 sequence is CASSFYGTNQETQYF. For the CDR3, the DNA is TGTGCCAGCAGCTTTTACGGGACAAACCAAGAGACCCAGTACTTC.

This clone was seen only once. The chain joins TRBV18 to TRBJ1-3; 9 bases line up with TRBD1. The germline CDR1 and CDR2 sequences are KGHSH and LQKENI. The length of the CDR3 is 17 residues. V shed 1 base and J 2 bases; nucleotides not matched to a gene: 6. This CDR3 is CASSPLTGTGTGNTIYF. The DNA for the CDR3 is TGTGCCAGCTCACCACTGACCGGGACAGGGACTGGAAACACCATATATTTT.

Here the CDR3 DNA reads TGCGCCAGCAGCTTCGGAGACGTCTCTGGGGCCAACGTCCTGACTTTC. Its translation is CASSFGDVSGANVLTF. The chain employs TRBV5-1 and TRBJ2-6; D uncertain. This CDR3 is built from 16 residues. Germline V gives CDR1 SGHRS, CDR2 YFSETQ. Between the trimmed V and J ends, which lost 2 bases and 0 bases, there was a span of 9 bases.

This chain uses TRBV6-5 with TRBJ1-1; no clear D gene. This CDR3 is built from 14 residues. Germline-derived CDR1 and CDR2 are MNHEY and SVGAGI. Deletions cut 6 bases from V and 5 bases from J, with 16 bases between. The CDR3 sequence is CASRASIGRTEAFF. DNA of the CDR3: TGTGCCAGCAGAGCGTCGATTGGGAGGACTGAAGCTTTCTTT.

The chain links TRBV6-5 to TRBJ1-1; a possible D gene is TRBD1 (5 bases). Germline V gives CDR1 MNHEY, CDR2 SVGAGI. V lost 2 bases, J lost 0 bases, and 10 bases lay in between. CDR3 length: 15 amino acids. The CDR3 loop reads CASSYNQGLNTEAFF. The DNA for the CDR3 is TGTGCCAGCAGTTACAACCAGGGCTTGAACACTGAAGCTTTCTTT.